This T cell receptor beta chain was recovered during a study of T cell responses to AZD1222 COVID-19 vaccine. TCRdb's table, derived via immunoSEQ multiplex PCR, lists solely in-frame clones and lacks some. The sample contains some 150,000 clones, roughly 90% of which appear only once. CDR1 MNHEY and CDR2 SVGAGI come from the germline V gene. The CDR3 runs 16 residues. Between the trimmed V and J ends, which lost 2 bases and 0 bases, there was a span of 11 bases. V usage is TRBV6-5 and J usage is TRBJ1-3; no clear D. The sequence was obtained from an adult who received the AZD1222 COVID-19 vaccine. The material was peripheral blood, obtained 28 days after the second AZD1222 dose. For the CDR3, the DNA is TGTGCCAGCAGTTACCAGGATGCGCGCTCTGGAAACACCATATATTTT. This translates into CASSYQDARSGNTIYF.